The T cell receptor beta chain described here comes from a study of identical twins. Notes on the study in general: Zero-insertion findings could be partly confounded by invariant cells (MAIT and iNKT cells). Fewer insertions characterized abundant cord blood beta clonotypes, whereas memory repertoires showed none. Where beta out-of-frame sequences were concerned, excess twin sharing was weaker.

This clonotype was counted ten times or more. Its target is unknown. TCRdb processed the 5' RACE reads anew with MiXCR; each CDR3 protein has one entry. The table includes 120,000 to 150,000 distinct CDR3 sequences, roughly 3.2% detected once. The CDR3 is made up of 18 amino acids. V shed 3 bases, J shed 3 bases, and the junction held 14 bases outside the gene matches. Germline-derived CDR1 and CDR2 are MNHEY and SMNVEV (reference sequence). The source is a man in his late teens or twenties in good health. The V call is TRBV27, the J call TRBJ2-1, with TRBD1 identical over 7 bases. Sequencing was carried out using memory T cells sorted from blood. CDR3 protein: CASSFGTARSFHYNEQFF. CDR3 nucleotide sequence: TGTGCCAGCAGTTTCGGGACAGCCCGATCCTTCCACTACAATGAGCAGTTCTTC.